This T cell receptor (beta chain) was identified in a study of graft-versus-host responses after intestinal transplantation. Study background: Grafts were multivisceral, liver-intestinal, or isolated intestinal. Every transplant recipient was induced with anti-thymocyte globulin, then maintained on tacrolimus and steroids for around 3 years.

This CDR3 contains 16 residues. The ends lost 5 bases at V and 0 bases at J; junction bases unmatched: 4. Germline V gene lookup returns CDR1 SGHTA and CDR2 FQGNSA. In regard to this clone: Its specificity is unknown.

Sequencing was performed with immunoSEQ multiplex PCR; in TCRdb, only in-frame clones are kept and a portion is missing. Found here are tens of thousands of clones, 88% of them singletons; the top ten hold under 0.3%. The sample consisted of unstimulated CD4+ T cells sorted from spleen or lymph node cells, taken before transplant. The TCR was taken from a human donor who was the organ donor for an intestinal transplant. The chain couples TRBV7-2 to TRBJ2-1, with 10 bases fitting TRBD2. CDR3 coding DNA: TGTGCCAGCAGCCCCTCTAGCGGGAGCTCCTACAATGAGCAGTTCTTC. This codes for CASSPSSGSSYNEQFF.